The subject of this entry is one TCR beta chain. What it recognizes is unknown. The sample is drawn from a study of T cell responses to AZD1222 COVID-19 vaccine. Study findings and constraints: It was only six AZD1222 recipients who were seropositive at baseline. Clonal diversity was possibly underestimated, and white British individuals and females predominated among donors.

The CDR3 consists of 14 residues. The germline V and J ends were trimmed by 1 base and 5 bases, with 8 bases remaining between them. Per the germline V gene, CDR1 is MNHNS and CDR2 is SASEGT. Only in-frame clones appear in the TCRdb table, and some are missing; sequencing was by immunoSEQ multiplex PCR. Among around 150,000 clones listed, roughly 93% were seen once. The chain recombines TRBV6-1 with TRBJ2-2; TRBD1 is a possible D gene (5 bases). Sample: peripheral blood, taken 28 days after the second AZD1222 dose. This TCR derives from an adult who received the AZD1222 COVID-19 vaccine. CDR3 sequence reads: CASSEVAGTGELFF. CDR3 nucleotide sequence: TGTGCCAGCAGTGAAGTCGCAGGGACCGGGGAGCTGTTTTTT.